This TCR beta chain was found in a study of blood T cell repertoires in COVID-19. Study-level information: The United States, Italy and Spain were the sources of the acute and convalescent COVID-19 samples.

Original processing methods: The authors estimated nucleated cell counts from reference gene primer amplification. Libraries were prepared by immunoSEQ multiplex PCR; TCRdb keeps only in-frame clonotypes and omits some of them. Clonal size and the V and J genes are those of that table, whereas D and trimming came from the DNA. The table lists about 220,000 clones, roughly 84% of them singletons. Germline V CDR1 and CDR2: MDHEN, SYDVKM. The ends lost 6 bases at V and 2 bases at J; junction bases unmatched: 7. The length of the CDR3 is 15 residues. The rearrangement links TRBV28 to TRBJ1-5; 7 bases align to TRBD1. The sequencing sample was made of peripheral blood. The source of this sequence is a man younger than 45 with active or convalescent COVID-19. The CDR3 loop reads CASRPRTGGNQPQHF. The CDR3 bases are TGTGCCAGCAGGCCTCGGACAGGCGGCAATCAGCCCCAGCATTTT.